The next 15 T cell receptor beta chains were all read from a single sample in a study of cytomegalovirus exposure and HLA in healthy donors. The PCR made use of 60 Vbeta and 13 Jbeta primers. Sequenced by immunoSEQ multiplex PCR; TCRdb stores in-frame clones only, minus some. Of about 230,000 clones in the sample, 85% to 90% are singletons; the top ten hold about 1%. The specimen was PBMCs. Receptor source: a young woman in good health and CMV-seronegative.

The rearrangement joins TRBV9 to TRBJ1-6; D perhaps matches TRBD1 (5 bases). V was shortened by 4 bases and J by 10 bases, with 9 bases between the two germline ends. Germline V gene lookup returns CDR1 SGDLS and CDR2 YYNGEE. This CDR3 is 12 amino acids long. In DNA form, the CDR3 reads TGTGCCAGCAGCTCCCCAGGGTCACCCCTCCACTTT. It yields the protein CASSSPGSPLHF. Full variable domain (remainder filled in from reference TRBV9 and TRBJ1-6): DSGVTQTPKHLITATGQRVTLRCSPRSGDLSVYWYQQSLDQGLQFLIQYYNGEERAKGNILERFSAQQFPDLHSELNLSSLELGDSALYFCASSSPGSPLHFGNGTRLTVT.

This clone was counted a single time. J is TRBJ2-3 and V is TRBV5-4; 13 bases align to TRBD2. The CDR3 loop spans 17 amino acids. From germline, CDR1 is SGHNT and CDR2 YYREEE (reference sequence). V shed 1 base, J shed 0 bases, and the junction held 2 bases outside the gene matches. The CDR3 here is CASSLRLAGGSTDTQYF. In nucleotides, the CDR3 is TGTGCCAGCAGCTTGCGACTAGCGGGGGGAAGCACAGATACGCAGTATTTT. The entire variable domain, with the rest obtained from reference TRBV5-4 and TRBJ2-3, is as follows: ETGVTQSPTHLIKTRGQQVTLRCSSQSGHNTVSWYQQALGQGPQFIFQYYREEENGRGNFPPRFSGLQFPNYSSELNVNALELDDSALYLCASSLRLAGGSTDTQYFGPGTRLTVL.

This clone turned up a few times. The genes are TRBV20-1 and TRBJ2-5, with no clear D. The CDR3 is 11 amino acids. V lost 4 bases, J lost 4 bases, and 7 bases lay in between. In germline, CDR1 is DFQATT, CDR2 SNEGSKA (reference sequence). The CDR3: CSANPTETQYF. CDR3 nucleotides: TGCAGTGCTAACCCTACAGAGACCCAGTACTTC.

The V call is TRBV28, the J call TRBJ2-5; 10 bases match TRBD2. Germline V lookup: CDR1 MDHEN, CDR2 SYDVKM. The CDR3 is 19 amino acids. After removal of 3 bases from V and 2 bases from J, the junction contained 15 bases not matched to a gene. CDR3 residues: CASSLVLAGVANRQETQYF. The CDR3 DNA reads TGTGCCAGCAGTTTGGTTCTAGCGGGAGTGGCCAATCGACAAGAGACCCAGTACTTC.

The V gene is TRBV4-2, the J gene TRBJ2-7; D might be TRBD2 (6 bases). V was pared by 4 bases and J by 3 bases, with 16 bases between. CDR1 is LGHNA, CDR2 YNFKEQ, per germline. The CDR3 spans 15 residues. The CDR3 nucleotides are TGTGCCAGCAGCCGGTCGCCGCGGGACGACTACGAGCAGTACTTC. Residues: CASSRSPRDDYEQYF.

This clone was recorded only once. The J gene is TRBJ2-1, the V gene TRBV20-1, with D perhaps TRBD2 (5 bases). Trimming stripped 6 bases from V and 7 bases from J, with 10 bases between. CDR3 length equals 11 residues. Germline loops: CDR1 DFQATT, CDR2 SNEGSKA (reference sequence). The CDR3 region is CSAHEGNEQFF. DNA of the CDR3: TGCAGTGCCCACGAGGGTAATGAGCAGTTCTTC.

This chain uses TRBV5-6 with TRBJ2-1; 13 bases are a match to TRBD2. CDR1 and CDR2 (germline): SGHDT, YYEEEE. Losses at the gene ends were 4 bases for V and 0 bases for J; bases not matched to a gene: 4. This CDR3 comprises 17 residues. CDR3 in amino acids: CASSRGLAGSSYNEQFF. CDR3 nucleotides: TGTGCCAGCAGCCGGGGACTAGCGGGGAGCTCCTACAATGAGCAGTTCTTC.

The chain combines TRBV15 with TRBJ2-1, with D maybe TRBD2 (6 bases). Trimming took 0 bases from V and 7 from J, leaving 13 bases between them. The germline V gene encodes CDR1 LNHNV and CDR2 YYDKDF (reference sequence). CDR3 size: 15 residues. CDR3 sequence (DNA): TGTGCCACCAGCAGAGATTGGATAGCGGCGAATGAGCAGTTCTTC. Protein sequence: CATSRDWIAANEQFF.

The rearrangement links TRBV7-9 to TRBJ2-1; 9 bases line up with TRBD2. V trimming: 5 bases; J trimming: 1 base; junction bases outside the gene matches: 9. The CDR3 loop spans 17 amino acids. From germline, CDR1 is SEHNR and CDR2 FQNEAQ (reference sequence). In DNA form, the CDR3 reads TGTGCCAGCAGCCAGGGACTAGCCGGCTCTTCCTACAATGAGCAGTTCTTC. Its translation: CASSQGLAGSSYNEQFF.

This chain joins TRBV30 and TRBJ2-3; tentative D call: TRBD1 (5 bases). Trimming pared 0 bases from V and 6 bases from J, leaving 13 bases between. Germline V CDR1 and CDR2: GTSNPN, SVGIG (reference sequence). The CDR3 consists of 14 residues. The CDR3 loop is CAWSVHRPPDTQYF. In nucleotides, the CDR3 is TGTGCCTGGAGTGTACACAGGCCGCCGGATACGCAGTATTTT.

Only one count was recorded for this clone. The CDR3, as DNA: TGTGCCAGCTCCCCAGGACTAGCGGGAGTGAATGAGCAGTTCTTC. It is translated as CASSPGLAGVNEQFF. The chain is built from TRBV18 and TRBJ2-1; 13 bases are a match to TRBD2. The ends lost 6 bases at V and 7 bases at J; junction bases unmatched: 6. Germline V gene sequence: CDR1 KGHSH, CDR2 LQKENI. This CDR3 contains 15 residues.

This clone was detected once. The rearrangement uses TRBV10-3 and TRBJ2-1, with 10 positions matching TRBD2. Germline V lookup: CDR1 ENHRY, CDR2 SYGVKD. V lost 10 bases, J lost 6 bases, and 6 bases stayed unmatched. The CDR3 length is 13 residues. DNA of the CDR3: TGTGCCACTCAACTAGCGGGATTCAATGAGCAGTTCTTC. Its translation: CATQLAGFNEQFF.

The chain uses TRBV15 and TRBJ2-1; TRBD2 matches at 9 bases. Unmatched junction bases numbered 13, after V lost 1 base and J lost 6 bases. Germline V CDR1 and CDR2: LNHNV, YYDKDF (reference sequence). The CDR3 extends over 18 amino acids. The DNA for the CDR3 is TGTGCCACCAGCAGAGCCGGTTTGAGTGCGGGGGGGCTCAATGAGCAGTTCTTC. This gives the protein CATSRAGLSAGGLNEQFF. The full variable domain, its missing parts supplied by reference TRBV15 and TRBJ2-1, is DAMVIQNPRYQVTQFGKPVTLSCSQTLNHNVMYWYQQKSSQAPKLLFHYYDKDFNNEADTPDNFQSRRPNTSFCFLDIRSPGLGDTAMYLCATSRAGLSAGGLNEQFFGPGTRLTVL.

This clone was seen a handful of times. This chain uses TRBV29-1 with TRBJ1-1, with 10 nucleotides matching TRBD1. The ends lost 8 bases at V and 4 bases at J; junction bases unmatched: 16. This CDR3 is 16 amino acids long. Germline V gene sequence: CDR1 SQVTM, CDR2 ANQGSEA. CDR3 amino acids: CSRKTGGIKGSTEAFF. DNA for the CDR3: TGCAGCCGGAAGACAGGGGGCATAAAAGGAAGCACTGAAGCTTTCTTT.

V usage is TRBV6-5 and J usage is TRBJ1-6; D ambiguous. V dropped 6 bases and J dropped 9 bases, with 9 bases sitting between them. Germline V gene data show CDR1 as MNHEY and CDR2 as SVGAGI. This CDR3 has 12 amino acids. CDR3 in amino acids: CASSHRSSPLHF. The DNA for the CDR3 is TGTGCCAGCAGCCACCGGTCTTCACCCCTCCACTTT.